The subject of this entry is one T cell receptor (beta chain). The antigen is undetermined. Germline is not matched at one junction end, which may reflect a read error. The sample originates from a study of blood T cells in healthy people across ages. Researchers isolated at least 6.5 million PBMCs per sample. The germline gives CDR1 SGHAT, CDR2 FQNNGV. This CDR3 contains 14 residues. Study-wide findings and caveats: Aged donors had fewer naive CD4+ cells and lower diversity than long-lived donors. The authors considered diversity estimates from one million T cells to be underestimates.

A second PCR, run for about 7 to 11 cycles, used a sample-barcoded 5' primer plus a J-beta primer mix. Tags on each cDNA molecule came from a template-switch adaptor with 12 random nucleotides. MiXCR, applied by TCRdb to the 5' RACE reads, yields one record per CDR3 protein. The sample lists about 1,400,000 distinct CDR3 sequences; almost 60% were seen once. This TCR was recovered from a man aged 18 to 29 in good health. This rearrangement joins TRBV11-2 to TRBJ2-2, with 8 bases aligning to TRBD1. Sequenced input: blood. The CDR3 sequence is CASSSGTGGGGLFF. In DNA form, the CDR3 reads TGTGCCAGCAGCTCCGGGACAGGAGGAGGGGGGCTGTTTTTT.